What follows are 32 T cell receptor beta chains derived from one specimen sequenced in a study of PD-L1 blockade in urothelial cancer. Here immunoSEQ multiplex PCR was the method, and the copy in TCRdb shows in-frame clones only, minus some. This sample has roughly 39,000 clones, with about 89% found just once. Sample time point: pretreatment peripheral blood. Specimen: PBMCs, collected around atezolizumab (anti-PD-L1) treatment. The receptors derive from a woman aged 55-70 years with urothelial cancer.

This chain connects TRBV5-1 to TRBJ2-1; a possible D gene is TRBD2 (5 bases). V was clipped by 4 bases and J by 4 bases, with 15 bases between them. This CDR3 spans 15 amino acids. CDR1 is SGHRS and CDR2 is YFSETQ in the germline V gene. The CDR3 DNA reads TGCGCCAGCAGCATTTGGGAAGGGAGTTACAATGAGCAGTTCTTC. It encodes CASSIWEGSYNEQFF.

V is TRBV7-9 and J is TRBJ1-2; D is possibly TRBD1 (6 bases). The germline gives CDR1 SEHNR, CDR2 FQNEAQ (reference sequence). CDR3 length: 13 residues. The germline V and J ends were trimmed by 1 base and 4 bases, with 7 bases remaining between them. This CDR3 reads CASSLEGGYGYTF. The CDR3 coding sequence is TGTGCCAGCAGCTTAGAAGGGGGCTATGGCTACACCTTC.

The chain employs TRBV30 and TRBJ2-3, with TRBD2 matching 8 bases. Unmatched junction bases numbered 12, after V lost 3 bases and J lost 4 bases. The CDR3 has 16 amino acids. Germline assignment: CDR1 GTSNPN and CDR2 SVGIG (reference sequence). The chain's CDR3 is CAWRTGLAGPPDTQYF. CDR3 sequence (DNA): TGTGCCTGGAGAACAGGCCTAGCGGGCCCGCCAGATACGCAGTATTTT.

This chain uses TRBV7-8 with TRBJ2-7, with D uncertain. The V gene's germline CDR1 is SGHVS and CDR2 FQNEAQ. V was cut by 1 base and J by 0 bases, with 13 bases left in between. This CDR3 is 16 amino acids long. CDR3 in amino acids: CASSLGPSVSSYEQYF. The CDR3 region has the DNA TGTGCCAGCAGCTTAGGTCCTTCGGTGAGCTCCTACGAGCAGTACTTC.

The chain couples TRBV19 to TRBJ1-1; possibly TRBD1 for D (6 bases). This CDR3 has 14 residues. With 1 base removed from V and 6 bases from J, the gap between germline ends came to 12 bases. Germline CDR1 reads LNHDA; CDR2 reads SQIVND (reference sequence). CDR3 DNA sequence: TGTGCCAGTAGTATAGCAGGGGCCGGCGCTGAAGCTTTCTTT. Translating it yields CASSIAGAGAEAFF.

In DNA, the CDR3 is TGTGCCAGCAGCCCATATAGGGACAGTTATATTGCAACTAATGAAAAACTGTTTTTT. Translating gives CASSPYRDSYIATNEKLFF. The chain combines TRBV5-8 with TRBJ1-4; 7 bases align to TRBD1. V shed 4 bases and J 0 bases; nucleotides not matched to a gene: 15. The length of the CDR3 is 19 residues. Germline V gene lookup returns CDR1 SGHTS and CDR2 YDEGEE. Together with reference TRBV5-8 and TRBJ1-4, the CDR3 gives the full variable domain: EAGVTQSPTHLIKTRGQQATLRCSPISGHTSVYWYQQALGLGLQFLLWYDEGEERNRGNFPPRFSGRQFPNYSSELNVNALELEDSALYLCASSPYRDSYIATNEKLFFGSGTQLSVL.

This chain connects TRBV10-3 to TRBJ2-1, with 9 bases aligning to TRBD2. The CDR3 spans 13 residues. CDR1 and CDR2 (germline): ENHRY, SYGVKD. Trimming at V came to 4 bases and at J to 5 bases, leaving 0 bases not matched to a gene. This chain's CDR3 is CAISGGRDNEQFF. CDR3 DNA sequence: TGTGCCATCAGTGGCGGGAGGGACAATGAGCAGTTCTTC.

The V and J genes are TRBV14 and TRBJ2-3; 7 bases fit TRBD1. Germline loops: CDR1 SGHDN, CDR2 FVKESK. Trimming removed 5 bases from V and 2 bases from J; junction bases left unmatched: 7. The CDR3 runs to 15 residues. The CDR3 DNA reads TGTGCCAGCAGCACAGGGACAGCAGTCACAGATACGCAGTATTTT. Its protein is CASSTGTAVTDTQYF.

The chain joins TRBV7-9 to TRBJ2-3; 10 bases are shared with TRBD1. This CDR3 has 17 residues. V trimming: 6 bases; J trimming: 3 bases; junction bases outside the gene matches: 12. Looked up from germline, CDR1 is SEHNR and CDR2 is FQNEAQ (reference sequence). CDR3 region: CASSLSGTGVYTDTQYF. The DNA for the CDR3 is TGTGCCAGCAGTTTGTCCGGGACAGGGGTTTATACAGATACGCAGTATTTT.

The chain joins TRBV4-3 to TRBJ1-2, with TRBD1 as a possible D gene (6 bases). Germline CDR1 LGHNA, CDR2 YSLEER. V lost 0 bases to trimming and J lost 9 bases, with 14 bases between them. CDR3 length equals 14 residues. CDR3 nucleotides: TGCGCCAGCAGCCAAGAGGGGAGGGACACAAGCTACACCTTC. Its protein product is CASSQEGRDTSYTF.

The chain has TRBV10-2 and TRBJ1-1; D is uncertain. CDR3 length: 14 residues. The V gene lost 7 bases and the J gene lost 6 bases, with 18 bases spanning the gap. Germline values: CDR1 WSHSY, CDR2 SAAADI. CDR3 residues: CASTSGFRPAEAFF. For the CDR3, the DNA is TGCGCCAGCACCTCTGGATTCAGGCCGGCTGAAGCTTTCTTT.

This clone occurred a few times. The chain is built from TRBV5-1 and TRBJ1-1, with 8 nucleotides matching TRBD1. The CDR3 contains 13 residues. V dropped 5 bases and J dropped 7; count of bases not matched to a gene: 7. Germline V CDR1 and CDR2: SGHRS, YFSETQ. In DNA form, the CDR3 reads TGCGCCAGCAGTACTGACAGGGGACGTGAAGCTTTCTTT. It encodes CASSTDRGREAFF.

The chain joins TRBV7-8 to TRBJ1-1, with D perhaps TRBD1 (5 bases). Trimming shortened V by 6 bases and J by 1 base, and 9 bases separated the two germline ends. CDR3 length equals 13 residues. Germline V gives CDR1 SGHVS, CDR2 FQNEAQ. The CDR3 reads CASRAGQNTEAFF. CDR3 nucleotide sequence: TGTGCCAGCAGGGCTGGACAGAACACTGAAGCTTTCTTT. Full variable domain (outside the CDR3, taken from reference TRBV7-8 and TRBJ1-1): GAGVSQSPRYKVAKRGQDVALRCDPISGHVSLFWYQQALGQGPEFLTYFQNEAQLDKSGLPSDRFFAERPEGSVSTLKIQRTQQEDSAVYLCASRAGQNTEAFFGQGTRLTVV.

The J gene is TRBJ1-1, the V gene TRBV7-9, with 10 bases identical to TRBD1. The V gene's germline CDR1 is SEHNR and CDR2 FQNEAQ (reference sequence). J lost 5 bases, V lost 5 bases, and 5 bases had no gene match. The CDR3 runs to 14 residues. The CDR3 DNA reads TGTGCCAGCAGCCAGACAGGGGGCAGGACTGAAGCTTTCTTT. Translating gives CASSQTGGRTEAFF.

The chain combines TRBV5-8 with TRBJ2-5, with D possibly being TRBD2 (5 bases). CDR1 and CDR2 (germline): SGHTS, YDEGEE. The CDR3 consists of 14 residues. V was trimmed by 3 bases and J by 8 bases, leaving 17 bases between them. The CDR3 nucleotides are TGTGCCAGCAGCTCCTGGACTGTCGGAGTAACCCAGTACTTC. Its protein is CASSSWTVGVTQYF.

This chain links TRBV7-6 with TRBJ1-1; 8 positions agree with TRBD1. Looked up from germline, CDR1 is SGHVS and CDR2 is FNYEAQ. Trimming cost V 5 bases and J 5 bases; bases outside gene matches: 10. This CDR3 is built from 15 residues. CDR3 residues: CASSARTGISTEAFF. CDR3 nucleotide sequence: TGTGCCAGCAGCGCAAGGACAGGGATCTCGACTGAAGCTTTCTTT.

The chain has TRBV2 and TRBJ2-7, with D maybe TRBD2 (5 bases). The CDR3 sequence is 13 residues long. V dropped 7 bases and J dropped 0 bases, with 10 bases sitting between them. Germline V gene lookup returns CDR1 SNHLY and CDR2 FYNNEI. CDR3 amino acids: CASIGGSSYEQYF. Written as DNA, the CDR3 is TGTGCCAGCATTGGTGGGAGCTCCTACGAGCAGTACTTC.

This clone occurred a few times. The V call is TRBV28, the J call TRBJ2-7; a weak D match, TRBD1 (6 bases). Per the germline V gene, CDR1 is MDHEN and CDR2 is SYDVKM. This CDR3 has 14 amino acids. V lost 5 bases and J 3 bases, leaving 14 bases between the germline ends. CDR3 loop: CASSRDPQGYEQYF. The DNA of the CDR3 is TGTGCCAGCAGTCGAGACCCACAGGGCTACGAGCAGTACTTC.

This clone was observed once. The rearrangement links TRBV5-1 to TRBJ2-1; 7 nucleotides agree with TRBD1. V trimming: 3 bases; J trimming: 4 bases; junction bases outside the gene matches: 10. The germline CDR1 and CDR2 sequences are SGHRS and YFSETQ. This CDR3 has 16 amino acids. Here the CDR3 DNA reads TGCGCCAGCAGCTCCCCCCCGGGACAGTTTTACAATGAGCAGTTCTTC. Protein: CASSSPPGQFYNEQFF.

J is TRBJ2-2 and V is TRBV6-1; D possibly corresponds to TRBD1 (5 bases). V gave up 4 bases and J gave up 6 bases, with 6 bases separating them. The germline V gene has CDR1 MNHNS and CDR2 SASEGT. CDR3 length: 12 amino acids. CDR3 protein: CASSVGAGELFF. The CDR3 DNA is TGTGCCAGCAGTGTAGGGGCCGGGGAGCTGTTTTTT.

This clone was detected only once. The chain joins TRBV18 to TRBJ2-1; D remains ambiguous. The V and J ends lost 3 bases and 4 bases respectively, with 7 bases between them. CDR3 length: 13 residues. CDR1 and CDR2 (germline): KGHSH, LQKENI. The CDR3: CASSPARYNEQFF. The DNA of the CDR3 is TGTGCCAGCTCACCGGCTAGGTACAATGAGCAGTTCTTC. Drawing the rest from reference TRBV18 and TRBJ2-1, the complete variable domain is NAGVMQNPRHLVRRRGQEARLRCSPMKGHSHVYWYRQLPEEGLKFMVYLQKENIIDESGMPKERFSAEFPKEGPSILRIQQVVRGDSAAYFCASSPARYNEQFFGPGTRLTVL.

The CDR3 region has the DNA TGTGCCAGCAGCTTAGTTAGGGGCGGGGAGCTGTTTTTT. This codes for CASSLVRGGELFF. The chain links TRBV7-2 to TRBJ2-2; weak D call: TRBD1 (5 bases). Germline lookup yields CDR1 SGHTA and CDR2 FQGNSA. This CDR3 has 13 residues. Trimming took off 1 base at V and 7 bases at J, with 7 bases between the two ends.

This clone appeared once. The CDR3 DNA reads as TGTGCCAGCAGCTCGCCCGGACTAGCGGGAGGGGATGAGCAGTTCTTC. It yields the protein CASSSPGLAGGDEQFF. The chain is built from TRBV7-3 and TRBJ2-1, with 15 bases lining up with TRBD2. The germline CDR1 and CDR2 sequences are SGHTA and FQGTGA. The CDR3 runs 16 residues. Unmatched junction bases numbered 6, after V lost 4 bases and J lost 8 bases.

The V and J genes are TRBV19 and TRBJ2-7; 10 nucleotides agree with TRBD1. Germline CDR1 LNHDA, CDR2 SQIVND (reference sequence). Germline trimming cut 4 bases from V and 5 bases from J; bases unmatched to any gene: 8. The length of the CDR3 is 15 residues. Written as DNA, the CDR3 is TGTGCCAGTAGTACGGGTGGACAGGGGGTAGACGAGCAGTACTTC. This codes for CASSTGGQGVDEQYF. Looking up the rest from reference TRBV19 and TRBJ2-7 gives the full variable domain: DGGITQSPKYLFRKEGQNVTLSCEQNLNHDAMYWYRQDPGQGLRLIYYSQIVNDFQKGDIAEGYSVSREKKESFPLTVTSAQKNPTAFYLCASSTGGQGVDEQYFGPGTRLTVT.

The chain uses TRBV5-1 and TRBJ1-1; 8 bases are a match to TRBD1. The CDR3 spans 15 residues. Germline trimming cut 0 bases from V and 4 bases from J; bases unmatched to any gene: 5. The germline CDR1 and CDR2 sequences are SGHRS and YFSETQ. CDR3 in amino acids: CASSLDRGRGTEAFF. For the CDR3, the DNA is TGCGCCAGCAGCTTGGACAGGGGGAGAGGCACTGAAGCTTTCTTT. The full variable domain, completed using reference TRBV5-1 and TRBJ1-1, is KAGVTQTPRYLIKTRGQQVTLSCSPISGHRSVSWYQQTPGQGLQFLFEYFSETQRNKGNFPGRFSGRQFSNSRSEMNVSTLELGDSALYLCASSLDRGRGTEAFFGQGTRLTVV.

The rearrangement uses TRBV2 and TRBJ2-1; the match to TRBD1 covers 7 bases. Germline V gene lookup returns CDR1 SNHLY and CDR2 FYNNEI. With V trimmed by 4 bases and J by 2 bases, 8 bases remained unmatched. The CDR3 is made up of 16 amino acids. The CDR3 protein is CASSGQGSSPYNEQFF. The CDR3 nucleotides read TGTGCCAGCAGTGGACAGGGCTCTTCTCCCTACAATGAGCAGTTCTTC. The whole variable domain, filled in from reference TRBV2 and TRBJ2-1, reads EPEVTQTPSHQVTQMGQEVILRCVPISNHLYFYWYRQILGQKVEFLVSFYNNEISEKSEIFDDQFSVERPDGSNFTLKIRSTKLEDSAMYFCASSGQGSSPYNEQFFGPGTRLTVL.

The chain couples TRBV4-2 to TRBJ2-7; 7 bases fit TRBD2. The V gene's germline CDR1 is LGHNA and CDR2 YNFKEQ. This CDR3 is 15 amino acids long. J lost 7 bases, V lost 0 bases, and 9 bases had no gene match. The CDR3: CASSQEWVLAAEQYF. CDR3 sequence (DNA): TGTGCCAGCAGCCAAGAGTGGGTGCTAGCGGCTGAGCAGTACTTC.

V is TRBV7-6 and J is TRBJ1-3, with TRBD1 matching over 9 bases. Germline trimming cut 3 bases from V and 3 bases from J; bases unmatched to any gene: 6. CDR1 is SGHVS and CDR2 is FNYEAQ in the germline V gene. The CDR3 runs to 16 residues. The CDR3 protein is CASSFKDRGIGNTIYF. The CDR3 DNA sequence: TGTGCCAGCAGCTTTAAGGACAGGGGAATTGGAAACACCATATATTTT.

The chain carries TRBV12-1 and TRBJ2-7; the table calls TRBD1, which could not be checked here. TRBV12-1 constitutes a pseudogene. The CDR3 extends over 14 amino acids. The CDR3 sequence: CASSFRQGYYEQYF. In nucleotides, the CDR3 is TGTGCCAGCAGCTTCCGACAGGGGTACTACGAGCAGTACTTC.

The sample holds a few counts of this clone. The V call is TRBV28, the J call TRBJ1-2; no firm D call. The CDR3 runs to 12 residues. Germline V gene lookup returns CDR1 MDHEN and CDR2 SYDVKM. V was shortened by 2 bases and J by 8 bases, with 9 bases between the two germline ends. The CDR3 DNA follows: TGTGCCAGCAGTTTAGGGCCCCGCGGCTACACCTTC. Its protein is CASSLGPRGYTF.

This rearrangement joins TRBV18 to TRBJ2-1; a possible D gene is TRBD1 (5 bases). CDR3 length: 14 amino acids. CDR1 is KGHSH, CDR2 LQKENI, per germline. The germline V and J ends were trimmed by 6 bases and 3 bases, with 12 bases remaining between them. CDR3 nucleotide sequence: TGTGCCAGCTCCCCCGAGACAGTCTACAATGAGCAGTTCTTC. This sequence encodes CASSPETVYNEQFF.

V usage is TRBV7-3 and J usage is TRBJ1-1; D remains unclear. Germline V gene lookup returns CDR1 SGHTA and CDR2 FQGTGA. The ends were cut back, 2 bases at V and 6 bases at J, with 13 bases in the middle. The CDR3 is 14 residues long. CDR3 DNA sequence: TGTGCCAGCAGCTTAGGAGGATCCGGGTCTGAAGCTTTCTTT. Encoded protein: CASSLGGSGSEAFF.